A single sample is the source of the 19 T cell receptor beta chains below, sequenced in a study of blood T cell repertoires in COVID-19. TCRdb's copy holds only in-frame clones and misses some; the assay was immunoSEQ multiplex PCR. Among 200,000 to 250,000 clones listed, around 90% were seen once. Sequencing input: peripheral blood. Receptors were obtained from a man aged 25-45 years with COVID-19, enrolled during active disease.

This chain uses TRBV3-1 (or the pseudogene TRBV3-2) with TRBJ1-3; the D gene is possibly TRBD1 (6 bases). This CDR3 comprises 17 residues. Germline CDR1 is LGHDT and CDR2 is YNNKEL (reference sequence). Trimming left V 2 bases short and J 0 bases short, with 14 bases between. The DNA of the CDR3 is TGTGCCAGCAGCCAAAGACAGGCTTACGACTCTGGAAACACCATATATTTT. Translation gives CASSQRQAYDSGNTIYF.

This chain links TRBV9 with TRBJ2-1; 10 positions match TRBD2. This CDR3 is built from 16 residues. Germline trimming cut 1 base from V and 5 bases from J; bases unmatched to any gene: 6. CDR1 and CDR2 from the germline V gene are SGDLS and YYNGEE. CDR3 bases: TGTGCCAGCAGCGTATTAGGGACTAGCGACCACAATGAGCAGTTCTTC. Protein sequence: CASSVLGTSDHNEQFF.

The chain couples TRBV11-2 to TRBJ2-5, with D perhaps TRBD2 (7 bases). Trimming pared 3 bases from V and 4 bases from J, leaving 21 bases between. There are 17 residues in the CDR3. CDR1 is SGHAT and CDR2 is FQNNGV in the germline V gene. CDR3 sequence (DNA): TGTGCCAGCAGCTTTGGGGGGGGCCTTTTATTTGTAGAGACCCAGTACTTC. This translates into CASSFGGGLLFVETQYF.

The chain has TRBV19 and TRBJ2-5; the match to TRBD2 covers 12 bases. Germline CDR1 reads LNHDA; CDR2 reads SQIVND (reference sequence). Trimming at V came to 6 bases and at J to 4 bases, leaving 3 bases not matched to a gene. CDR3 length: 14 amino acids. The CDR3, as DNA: TGTGCCAGTAGCTGGGGACTAGCGGGAGAGACCCAGTACTTC. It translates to CASSWGLAGETQYF.

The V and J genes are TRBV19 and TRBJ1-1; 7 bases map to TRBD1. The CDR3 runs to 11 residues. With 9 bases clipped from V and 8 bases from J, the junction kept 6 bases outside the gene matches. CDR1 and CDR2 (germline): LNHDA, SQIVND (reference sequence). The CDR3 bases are TGTGCCAGCTATGACAGGGCCGAAGCTTTCTTT. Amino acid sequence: CASYDRAEAFF.

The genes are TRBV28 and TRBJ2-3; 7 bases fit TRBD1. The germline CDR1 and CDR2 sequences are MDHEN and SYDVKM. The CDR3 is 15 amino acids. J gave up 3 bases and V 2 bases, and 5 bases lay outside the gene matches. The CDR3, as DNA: TGTGCCAGCAGTTTAAGGGGGCTGGGTACAGATACGCAGTATTTT. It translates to CASSLRGLGTDTQYF.

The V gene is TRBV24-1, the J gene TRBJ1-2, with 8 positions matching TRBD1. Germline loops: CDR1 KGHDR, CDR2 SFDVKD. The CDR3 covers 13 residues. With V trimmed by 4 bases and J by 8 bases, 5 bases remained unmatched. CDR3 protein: CATSDLTGDGYTF. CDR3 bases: TGTGCCACCAGTGACTTGACAGGGGACGGCTACACCTTC.

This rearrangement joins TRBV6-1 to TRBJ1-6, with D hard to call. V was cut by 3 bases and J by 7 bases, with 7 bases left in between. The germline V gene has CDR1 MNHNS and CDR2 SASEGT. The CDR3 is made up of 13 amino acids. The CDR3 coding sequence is TGTGCCAGCAGTGATCTAACGAATTCACCCCTCCACTTT. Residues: CASSDLTNSPLHF.

This CDR3 reads CATSRPPGGGPEAFF. The CDR3 DNA sequence: TGTGCCACCAGCAGACCACCGGGTGGGGGCCCTGAAGCTTTCTTT. The chain carries TRBV15 and TRBJ1-1; D is possibly TRBD1 (6 bases). V lost 2 bases and J lost 6, with 16 bases in between. The CDR3 runs 15 residues. Germline V lookup: CDR1 LNHNV, CDR2 YYDKDF (reference sequence).

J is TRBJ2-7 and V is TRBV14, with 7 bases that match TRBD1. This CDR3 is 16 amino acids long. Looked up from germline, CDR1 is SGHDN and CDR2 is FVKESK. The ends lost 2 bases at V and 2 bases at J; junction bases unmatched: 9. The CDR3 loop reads CASSQLTDRRPYEQYF. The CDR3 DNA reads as TGTGCCAGCAGCCAACTGACGGACAGGCGACCCTACGAGCAGTACTTC.

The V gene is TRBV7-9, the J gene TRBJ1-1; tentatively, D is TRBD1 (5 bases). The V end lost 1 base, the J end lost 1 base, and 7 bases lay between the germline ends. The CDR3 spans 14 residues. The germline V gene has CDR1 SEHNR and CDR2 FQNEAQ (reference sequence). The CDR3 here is CASSLVQGNTEAFF. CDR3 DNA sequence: TGTGCCAGCAGCTTAGTGCAGGGGAACACTGAAGCTTTCTTT.

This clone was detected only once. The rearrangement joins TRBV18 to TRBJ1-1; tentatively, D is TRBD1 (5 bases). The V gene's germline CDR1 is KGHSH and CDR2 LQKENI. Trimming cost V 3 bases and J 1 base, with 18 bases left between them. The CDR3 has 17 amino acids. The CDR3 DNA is TGTGCCAGCTCACCCCTAGAAGGGAGGAGGGGGAACACTGAAGCTTTCTTT. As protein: CASSPLEGRRGNTEAFF. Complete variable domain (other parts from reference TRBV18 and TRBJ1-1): NAGVMQNPRHLVRRRGQEARLRCSPMKGHSHVYWYRQLPEEGLKFMVYLQKENIIDESGMPKERFSAEFPKEGPSILRIQQVVRGDSAAYFCASSPLEGRRGNTEAFFGQGTRLTVV.

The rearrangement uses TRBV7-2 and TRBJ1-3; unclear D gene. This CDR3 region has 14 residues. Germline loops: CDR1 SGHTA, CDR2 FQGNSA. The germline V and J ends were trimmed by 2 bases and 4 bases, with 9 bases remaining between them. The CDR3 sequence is CASSLSLSGNTIYF. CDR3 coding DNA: TGTGCCAGCAGCTTAAGCCTTTCGGGAAACACCATATATTTT.

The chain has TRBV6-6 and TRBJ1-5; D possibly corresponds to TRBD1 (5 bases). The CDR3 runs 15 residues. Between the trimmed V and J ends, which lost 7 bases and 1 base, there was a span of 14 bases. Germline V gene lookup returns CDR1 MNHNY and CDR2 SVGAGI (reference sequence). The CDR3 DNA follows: TGTGCCAGCACCAAAGGCGGGGGGAGCAATCAGCCCCAGCATTTT. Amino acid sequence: CASTKGGGSNQPQHF.

The DNA of the CDR3 is TGTGCCAGCAGTGAAAGGGGGACGGCAAACACTGAAGCTTTCTTT. It yields the protein CASSERGTANTEAFF. V and J are TRBV25-1 and TRBJ1-1, with D possibly TRBD1 on 6 matching bases. The germline V gene encodes CDR1 MGHDK and CDR2 SYGVNS. The CDR3 has 15 amino acids. V lost 2 bases and J 2 bases, leaving 12 bases between the germline ends.

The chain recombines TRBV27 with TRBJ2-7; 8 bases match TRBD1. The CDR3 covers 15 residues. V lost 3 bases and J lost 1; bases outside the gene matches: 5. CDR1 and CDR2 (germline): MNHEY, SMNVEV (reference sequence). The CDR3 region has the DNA TGTGCCAGCAGTTTCGAGGACAGGGTGTCCTACGAGCAGTACTTC. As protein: CASSFEDRVSYEQYF.

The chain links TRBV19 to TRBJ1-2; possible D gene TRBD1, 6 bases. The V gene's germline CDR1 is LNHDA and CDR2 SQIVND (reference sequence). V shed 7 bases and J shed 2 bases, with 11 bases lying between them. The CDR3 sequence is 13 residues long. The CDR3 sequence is CASTPDRNYGYTF. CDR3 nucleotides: TGTGCCAGTACCCCGGACAGAAACTATGGCTACACCTTC.

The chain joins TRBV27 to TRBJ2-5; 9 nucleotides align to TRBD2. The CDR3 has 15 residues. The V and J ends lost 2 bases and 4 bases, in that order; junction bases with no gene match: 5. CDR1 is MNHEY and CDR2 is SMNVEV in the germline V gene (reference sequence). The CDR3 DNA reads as TGTGCCAGCAGTTTACTGGCGGGGGGGGGAGAGACCCAGTACTTC. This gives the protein CASSLLAGGGETQYF.

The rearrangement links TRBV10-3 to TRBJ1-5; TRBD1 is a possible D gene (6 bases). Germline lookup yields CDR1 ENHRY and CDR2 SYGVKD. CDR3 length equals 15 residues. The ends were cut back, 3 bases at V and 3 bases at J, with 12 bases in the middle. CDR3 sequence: CAISEGRGNNQPQHF. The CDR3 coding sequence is TGTGCCATCAGTGAAGGCAGGGGCAACAATCAGCCCCAGCATTTT.